This T cell receptor (beta chain) is drawn from a study of lymphopenia after photon versus proton radiotherapy. Clones were read by immunoSEQ multiplex PCR, and TCRdb kept only the in-frame ones, dropping some. In the table there are over 50,000 clones, about 86% of which are singletons. This CDR3 is built from 14 residues. V was shortened by 0 bases and J by 7 bases, with 9 bases between the two germline ends. Germline-derived CDR1 and CDR2 are LGHNT and FRNRAP. Of note for this clone: No antigen is known for it.

Notes on the study in general: Photon-treated patients lost naive T cells and TCR diversity; proton-treated stayed stable. Post-nadir diversity loss with photons came from oligoclonal expansion, particularly CD8+ Temra cells.

The chain has TRBV12-5 and TRBJ1-4; no definite D call. The specimen was peripheral blood, collected from a patient treated with photon-based radiotherapy. The receptor comes from a man aged 35 to 55 with gastric cancer. CDR3 in DNA: TGTGCTAGTGGTTTGGTACCCCCGGGTGAAAAACTGTTTTTT. Translation gives CASGLVPPGEKLFF.